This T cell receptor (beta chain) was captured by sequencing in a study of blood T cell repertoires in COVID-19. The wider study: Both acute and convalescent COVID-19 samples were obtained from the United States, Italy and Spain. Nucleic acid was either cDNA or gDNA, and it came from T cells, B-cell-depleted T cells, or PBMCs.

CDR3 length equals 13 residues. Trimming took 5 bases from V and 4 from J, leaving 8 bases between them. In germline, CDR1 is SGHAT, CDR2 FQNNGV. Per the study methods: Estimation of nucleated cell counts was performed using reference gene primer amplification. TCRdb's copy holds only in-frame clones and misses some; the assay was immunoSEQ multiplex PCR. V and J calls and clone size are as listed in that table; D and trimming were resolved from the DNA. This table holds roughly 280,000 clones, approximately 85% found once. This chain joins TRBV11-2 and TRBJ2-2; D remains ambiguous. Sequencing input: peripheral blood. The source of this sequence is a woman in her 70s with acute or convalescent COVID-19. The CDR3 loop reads CASSLQITGELFF. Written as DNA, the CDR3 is TGTGCCAGCAGCCTACAGATCACCGGGGAGCTGTTTTTT.